Detailed here is one T cell receptor beta chain. The antigen is unknown. The entry originates in a study of regulatory dendritic cells for organ transplantation. Germline trimming cut 5 bases from V and 2 bases from J; bases unmatched to any gene: 3. Looked up from germline, CDR1 is SGHAT and CDR2 is FQNNGV. CDR3 length: 16 residues. Findings and limits, study-wide: Naive T cells showed high diversity, memory cells less, memory CD8+ least. The most alloreactive TCR clonotypes were found in resting memory CD8+ cells.

Some clones are missing from TCRdb's copy, which holds only in-frame ones; the method was immunoSEQ multiplex PCR. In the table there are tens of thousands of clones, 80% to 85% of which are singletons. Sequencing input: naive CD4+ T cells from blood. The subset denotes: CD45RA+ naive T cells. The clonotype originates from a human donor in good health. The chain uses TRBV11-2 and TRBJ2-6, with 10 bases matching TRBD1. The CDR3 DNA reads TGTGCCAGCAGCCCGGGACAGGGGACTGGGGCCAACGTCCTGACTTTC. Encoded protein: CASSPGQGTGANVLTF.